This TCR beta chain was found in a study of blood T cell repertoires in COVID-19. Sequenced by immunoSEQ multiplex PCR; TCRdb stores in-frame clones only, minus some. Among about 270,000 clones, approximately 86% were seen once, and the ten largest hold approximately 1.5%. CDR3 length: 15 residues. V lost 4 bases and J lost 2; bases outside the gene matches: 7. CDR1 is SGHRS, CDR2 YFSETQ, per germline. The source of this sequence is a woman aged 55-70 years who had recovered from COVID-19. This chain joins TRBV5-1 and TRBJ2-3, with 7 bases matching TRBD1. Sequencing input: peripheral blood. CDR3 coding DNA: TGCGCCAGCAGCCTCGGGACAGCCCCCACAGATACGCAGTATTTT. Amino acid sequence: CASSLGTAPTDTQYF.